This is a list of T cell receptor beta chains from one sample in a study of cytomegalovirus exposure and HLA in healthy donors. Repertoires were generated with immunoSEQ multiplex PCR, while TCRdb's copy carries only in-frame clones and drops some. The table includes 120,000 or so clones, 70% to 85% detected once. The sequenced sample was PBMCs. The receptors derive from a man aged 18-30 years in good health and CMV-seronegative. Each CDR3 is given with its conserved first and last residue. Each record gives: D gene, V gene, clone size, J gene, CDR3 protein, CDR3 DNA. A D gene is named only where the DNA matches it firmly. Not every row has a clone size; where given, it reads once, few, many or a size class.

d_gene: NA; v_gene: TRBV5-6; abundance: NA; j_gene: TRBJ2-5; CDR3aa: CASSSFSGAETQYF; CDR3nt: TGTGCCAGCAGCTCATTTTCAGGTGCAGAGACCCAGTACTTC
d_gene: NA; v_gene: TRBV19; abundance: NA; j_gene: TRBJ1-2; CDR3aa: CASKEGANYGYTF; CDR3nt: TGTGCCAGTAAGGAGGGAGCTAACTATGGCTACACCTTC
d_gene: TRBD2; v_gene: TRBV5-1; abundance: NA; j_gene: TRBJ2-5; CDR3aa: CASSFQRGLETQYF; CDR3nt: TGCGCCAGCAGCTTTCAGCGGGGTTTAGAGACCCAGTACTTC
d_gene: TRBD1; v_gene: TRBV29-1; abundance: few; j_gene: TRBJ1-2; CDR3aa: CSVTERDRGNHGYTF; CDR3nt: TGCAGCGTGACCGAGCGGGACAGGGGGAATCATGGCTACACCTTC
d_gene: TRBD1; v_gene: TRBV13; abundance: NA; j_gene: TRBJ2-1; CDR3aa: CASSSDRVVYNEQFF; CDR3nt: TGTGCCAGCAGCTCCGACAGGGTCGTATACAATGAGCAGTTCTTC
d_gene: TRBD1; v_gene: TRBV4-3; abundance: NA; j_gene: TRBJ2-2; CDR3aa: CASSQGRGQYTGELFF; CDR3nt: TGCGCCAGCAGCCAAGGTCGGGGACAGTACACCGGGGAGCTGTTTTTT
d_gene: NA; v_gene: TRBV27; abundance: NA; j_gene: TRBJ2-2; CDR3aa: CASNQPGRGPNTGELFF; CDR3nt: TGTGCCAGCAATCAACCCGGGCGGGGCCCTAACACCGGGGAGCTGTTTTTT
d_gene: NA; v_gene: TRBV6-5; abundance: once; j_gene: TRBJ1-2; CDR3aa: CASSYSGGNYGYTF; CDR3nt: TGTGCCAGCAGTTACTCAGGGGGTAACTATGGCTACACCTTC
d_gene: TRBD2; v_gene: TRBV7-6; abundance: NA; j_gene: TRBJ2-3; CDR3aa: CASSLGLASTDTQYF; CDR3nt: TGTGCCAGCAGCTTGGGACTAGCGAGCACAGATACGCAGTATTTT
d_gene: NA; v_gene: TRBV18; abundance: NA; j_gene: TRBJ2-2; CDR3aa: CASSPLSQANTGELFF; CDR3nt: TGTGCCAGCTCACCATTATCACAGGCGAACACCGGGGAGCTGTTTTTT
d_gene: NA; v_gene: TRBV7-2; abundance: NA; j_gene: TRBJ2-7; CDR3aa: CASSWTLSYEQYF; CDR3nt: TGTGCCAGCAGCTGGACTCTCTCCTACGAGCAGTACTTC
d_gene: TRBD2; v_gene: TRBV7-3; abundance: NA; j_gene: TRBJ2-2; CDR3aa: CASSETGGITGELFF; CDR3nt: TGTGCCAGCAGCGAGACGGGGGGGATAACCGGGGAGCTGTTTTTT